The sample holds one count of the clone carrying this T cell receptor (beta chain). The germline CDR1 and CDR2 sequences are SGHRS and YFSETQ. Trimming removed 3 bases at V and 4 bases at J, with 16 bases between. The CDR3 is 15 residues long. Sequencing was performed with immunoSEQ multiplex PCR; in TCRdb, only in-frame clones are kept and a portion is missing. Of over 110,000 clones listed, just under 95% are singletons. This sample is part of a study of control samples from healthy donors and cancer patients. This clonotype originated in a man between 25 and 39 years old in good health. The J gene is TRBJ1-1, the V gene TRBV5-1; D unresolved. Sequencing was done on a sample of blood. The CDR3 DNA follows: TGCGCCAGCAGCTCCGGTCGAGGTCTCTCCACTGAAGCTTTCTTT. Its protein is CASSSGRGLSTEAFF.